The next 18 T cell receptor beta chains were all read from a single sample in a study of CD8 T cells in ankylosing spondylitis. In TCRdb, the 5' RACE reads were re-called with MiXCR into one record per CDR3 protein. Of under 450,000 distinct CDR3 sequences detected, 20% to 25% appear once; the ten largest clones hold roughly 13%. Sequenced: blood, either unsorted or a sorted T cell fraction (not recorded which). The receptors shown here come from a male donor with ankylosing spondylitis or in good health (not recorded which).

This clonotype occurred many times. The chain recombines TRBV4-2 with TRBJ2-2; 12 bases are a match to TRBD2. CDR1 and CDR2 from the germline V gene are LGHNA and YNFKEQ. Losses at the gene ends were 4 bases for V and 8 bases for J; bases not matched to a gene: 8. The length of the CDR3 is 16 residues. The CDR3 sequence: CASSPSSGGASGELFF. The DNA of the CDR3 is TGTGCCAGCAGCCCCTCTAGCGGGGGGGCCTCTGGGGAGCTGTTTTTT.

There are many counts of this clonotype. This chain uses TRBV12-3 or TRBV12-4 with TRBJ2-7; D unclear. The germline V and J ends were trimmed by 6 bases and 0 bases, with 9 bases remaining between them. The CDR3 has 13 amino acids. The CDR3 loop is CASSPRSSYEQYF. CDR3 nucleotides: TGTGCCAGCAGCCCACGATCCTCCTACGAGCAGTACTTC.

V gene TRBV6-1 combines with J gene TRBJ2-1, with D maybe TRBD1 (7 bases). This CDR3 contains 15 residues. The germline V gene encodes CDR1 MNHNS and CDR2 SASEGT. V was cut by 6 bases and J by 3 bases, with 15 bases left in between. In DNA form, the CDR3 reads TGTGCCAGCAGGGAGACTAGGGGGCTCTACAATGAGCAGTTCTTC. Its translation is CASRETRGLYNEQFF.

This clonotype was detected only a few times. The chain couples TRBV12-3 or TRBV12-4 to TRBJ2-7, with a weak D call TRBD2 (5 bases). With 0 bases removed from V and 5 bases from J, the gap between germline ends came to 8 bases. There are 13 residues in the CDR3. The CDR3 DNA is TGTGCCAGCAGTTTAGCGCCGGGGAACGAGCAGTACTTC. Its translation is CASSLAPGNEQYF.

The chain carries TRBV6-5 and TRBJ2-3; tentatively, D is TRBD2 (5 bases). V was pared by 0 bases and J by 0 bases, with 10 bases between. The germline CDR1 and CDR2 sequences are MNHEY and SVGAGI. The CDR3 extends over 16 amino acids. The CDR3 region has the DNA TGTGCCAGCAGTTACTCCGGGGATTCTAGCACAGATACGCAGTATTTT. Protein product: CASSYSGDSSTDTQYF.

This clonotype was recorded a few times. CDR3 in amino acids: CASSARGGTYEQYF. The CDR3 DNA is TGTGCCAGCAGTGCCCGAGGGGGTACCTACGAGCAGTACTTC. The chain uses TRBV6-1 and TRBJ2-7; D might be TRBD1 (6 bases). The germline V gene encodes CDR1 MNHNS and CDR2 SASEGT. V was shortened by 4 bases and J by 2 bases, with 12 bases between the two germline ends. The CDR3 length is 14 residues.

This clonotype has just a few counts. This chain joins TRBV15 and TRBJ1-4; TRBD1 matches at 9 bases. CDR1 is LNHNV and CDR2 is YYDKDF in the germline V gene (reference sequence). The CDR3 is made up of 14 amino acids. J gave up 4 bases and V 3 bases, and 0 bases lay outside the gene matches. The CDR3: CATSRDRGNEKLFF. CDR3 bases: TGTGCCACCAGCAGGGACAGGGGTAATGAAAAACTGTTTTTT.

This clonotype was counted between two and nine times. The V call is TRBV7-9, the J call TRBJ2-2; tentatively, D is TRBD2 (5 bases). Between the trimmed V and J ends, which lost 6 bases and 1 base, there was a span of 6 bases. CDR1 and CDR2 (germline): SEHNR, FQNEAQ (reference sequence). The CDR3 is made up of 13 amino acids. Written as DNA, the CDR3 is TGTGCCAGCAGACGGGAGAACACCGGGGAGCTGTTTTTT. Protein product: CASRRENTGELFF.

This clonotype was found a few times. DNA of the CDR3: TGCAGCGTTGAGATCACAGATACGCAGTATTTT. Translation gives CSVEITDTQYF. The chain has TRBV29-1 and TRBJ2-3, with unresolved D. V lost 3 bases, J lost 2 bases, and 3 bases lay in between. The germline CDR1 and CDR2 sequences are SQVTM and ANQGSEA. The CDR3 runs to 11 residues.

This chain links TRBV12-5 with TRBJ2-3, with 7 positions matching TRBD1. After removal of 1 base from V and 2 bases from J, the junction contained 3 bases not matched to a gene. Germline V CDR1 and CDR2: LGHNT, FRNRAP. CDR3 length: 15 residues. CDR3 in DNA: TGTGCTAGTGGTTTGGGGACAGGACTCACAGATACGCAGTATTTT. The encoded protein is CASGLGTGLTDTQYF.

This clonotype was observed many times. CDR3 bases: TGTGCCAGCAGTTTATCAGGACGTCAGGGAAAACTGTTTTTT. This codes for CASSLSGRQGKLFF. The chain links TRBV27 to TRBJ1-4; D perhaps matches TRBD1 (5 bases). This CDR3 contains 14 residues. Germline V gene data show CDR1 as MNHEY and CDR2 as SMNVEV (reference sequence). V was cut by 0 bases and J by 10 bases, with 12 bases left in between.

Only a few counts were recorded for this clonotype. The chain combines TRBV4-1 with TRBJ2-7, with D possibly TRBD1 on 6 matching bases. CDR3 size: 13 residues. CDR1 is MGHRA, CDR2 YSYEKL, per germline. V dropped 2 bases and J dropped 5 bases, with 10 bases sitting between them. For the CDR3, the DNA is TGCGCCAGCAGCCAAACATACAGGGACGAGCAGTACTTC. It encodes CASSQTYRDEQYF.

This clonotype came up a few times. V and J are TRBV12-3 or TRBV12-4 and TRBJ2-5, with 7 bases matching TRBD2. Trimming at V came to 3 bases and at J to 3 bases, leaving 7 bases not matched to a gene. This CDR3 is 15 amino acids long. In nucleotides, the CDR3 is TGTGCCAGCAGTTTCCTTCTGGGGGGGAAAGAGACCCAGTACTTC. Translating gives CASSFLLGGKETQYF.

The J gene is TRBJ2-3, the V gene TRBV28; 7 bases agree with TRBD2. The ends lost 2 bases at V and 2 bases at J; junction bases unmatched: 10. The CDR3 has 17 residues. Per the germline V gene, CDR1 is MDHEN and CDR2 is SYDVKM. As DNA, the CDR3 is TGTGCCAGCAGTTTAAGTGTTCTGGCGGGGGACACAGATACGCAGTATTTT. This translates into CASSLSVLAGDTDTQYF.

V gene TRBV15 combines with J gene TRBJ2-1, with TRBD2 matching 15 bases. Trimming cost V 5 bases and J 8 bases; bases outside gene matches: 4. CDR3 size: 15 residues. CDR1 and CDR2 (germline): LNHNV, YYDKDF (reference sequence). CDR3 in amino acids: CATSRTSGGADEQFF. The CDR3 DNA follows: TGTGCCACCAGCCGGACTAGCGGGGGGGCTGATGAGCAGTTCTTC.

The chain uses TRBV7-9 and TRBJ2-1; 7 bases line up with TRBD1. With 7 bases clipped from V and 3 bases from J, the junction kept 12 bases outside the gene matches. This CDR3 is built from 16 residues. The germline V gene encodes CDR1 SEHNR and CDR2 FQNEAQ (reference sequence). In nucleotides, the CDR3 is TGTGCCAGCAAGTCCGACAGGGAAGGGTACTACAATGAGCAGTTCTTC. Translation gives CASKSDREGYYNEQFF.

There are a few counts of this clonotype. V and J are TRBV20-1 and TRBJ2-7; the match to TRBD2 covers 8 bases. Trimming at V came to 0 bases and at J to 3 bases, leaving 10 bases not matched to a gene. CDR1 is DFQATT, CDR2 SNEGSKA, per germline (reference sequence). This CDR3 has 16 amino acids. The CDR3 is CSARDRSAGGFYEQYF. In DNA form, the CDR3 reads TGCAGTGCTAGAGATCGATCGGCGGGGGGATTCTACGAGCAGTACTTC.

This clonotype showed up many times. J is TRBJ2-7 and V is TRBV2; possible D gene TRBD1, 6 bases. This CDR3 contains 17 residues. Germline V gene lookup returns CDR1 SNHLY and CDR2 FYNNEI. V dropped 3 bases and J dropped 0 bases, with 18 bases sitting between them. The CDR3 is CASSEALRGSPSYEQYF. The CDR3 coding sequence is TGTGCCAGCAGTGAGGCGTTGAGGGGGTCCCCCTCCTACGAGCAGTACTTC.